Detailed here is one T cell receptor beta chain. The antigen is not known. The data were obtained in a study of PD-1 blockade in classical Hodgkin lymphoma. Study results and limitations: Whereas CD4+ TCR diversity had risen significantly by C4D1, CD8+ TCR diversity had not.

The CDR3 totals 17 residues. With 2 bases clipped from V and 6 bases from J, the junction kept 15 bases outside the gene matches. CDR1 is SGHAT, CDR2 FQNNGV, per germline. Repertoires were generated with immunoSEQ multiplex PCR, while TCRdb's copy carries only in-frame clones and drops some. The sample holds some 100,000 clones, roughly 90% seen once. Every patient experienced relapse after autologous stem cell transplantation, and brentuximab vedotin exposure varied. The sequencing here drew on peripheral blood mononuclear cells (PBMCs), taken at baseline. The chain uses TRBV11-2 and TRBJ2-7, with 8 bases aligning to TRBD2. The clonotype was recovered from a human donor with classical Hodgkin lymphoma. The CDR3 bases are TGTGCCAGCAGCTTAAGGGGCGTGGGAGCGGGAGAACTCGAGCAGTACTTC. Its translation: CASSLRGVGAGELEQYF.